The entry that follows covers one T cell receptor (beta chain) sequence. The antigen it binds to is not known. Base qualities are missing; no much larger clone stands one base away. The data belong to a study of CD8 T cells in Susac syndrome (dated by TCRdb to the late 2010s). For the wider study: Whether CD8+ T cell activation and differentiation in Susac syndrome was antigen driven was tested using repertoire sequencing. The paper's findings and limits, for the study overall: The number of individuals in the TCR sequencing and HLA analysis was acknowledged as relatively small.

V lost 6 bases and J lost 2 bases, and the count of bases not matched to a germline gene is 5. Per the germline V gene, SNHLY is the CDR1 and FYNNEI is the CDR2. The CDR3 holds 14 amino acids from the cysteine to the phenylalanine. CDR3 DNA only is kept here, 42 bases in frame from base 1. RNA was extracted with the RNeasy kit and roughly 0.5 to 1 ug was reverse transcribed using random hexamers. TCR beta CDR3 regions were amplified with the immunoSEQ multiplex PCR assay covering 54 Vbeta and 13 Jbeta segments. PCR amplification bias was corrected by using a synthetic template baseline for primer optimization and computational correction. The original methods were these. Reads were assigned to V, D and J genes according to IMGT and analyzed in immunoSEQ Analyzer, with only productive sequences retained. Clonality was computed as one minus Shannon entropy normalized by log2 of the number of productive unique sequences. Public and private clones were assessed among the 100 most prevalent clones of each patient and control. A clone was defined as Susac-specific if it was absent from the healthy and MS cohorts, from some 1,100 published viral clones and from other ImmuneACCESS disease sequences. Clones were called with MiXCR by TCRdb after fastp trimmed the public reads at Q25, and only in-frame beta chains were retained. Rows matching on CDR3 protein sequence are summarized as one entry with the most common DNA and genes. The V and J calls and clone size are TCRdb's, not the authors'. Here the sample has around 150,000 distinct CDR3 sequences; 90% to 95% occur a single time. The leading ten clones occupy more than 0.13% of the sample.

High-throughput TCR beta sequencing profiled peripheral blood CD8+ and CD4+ T cells from healthy donors, Susac syndrome patients and multiple sclerosis patients. Healthy donors were age- and sex-matched controls. CD8+ TEMRA cells were enriched by FACS, while bulk CD8+ and CD4+ T cells were purified by magnetic negative isolation. Blood was drawn into EDTA tubes, processed within 24 hours, and PBMCs were isolated by density gradient centrifugation. PBMCs intended for TCR sequencing were frozen in liquid nitrogen and were later thawed in a 37 degrees C water bath. A purity of at least 90% was achieved for sorted or isolated CD4+, CD8+ and CD8+ TEMRA cells.

The specimen was CD4+ T cells from PBMCs. The rearranged segments are TRBV2 and TRBJ1-2; TRBD1 aligns with 8 central bases. The sequence came from a human donor in good health. The CDR3 is CASSATGVNYGYTF. Here is the DNA: TGTGCCAGCAGCGCGACAGGGGTCAACTATGGCTACACCTTC.